These T cell receptor beta chains were read from a single sample in a study of control samples from healthy donors and cancer patients. The data were produced by immunoSEQ multiplex PCR, yet TCRdb's version contains in-frame clones alone and is incomplete. Of 90,000 to 150,000 clones listed, approximately 90% are singletons. Sample: blood. The receptors were sampled from a man in his forties in good health. Both conserved end residues are part of each CDR3. The order of the fields is D gene, clone size, V gene, CDR3 length, J gene, CDR3 protein, CDR3 DNA. D genes are given only for firm matches. Size is stated for part of the rows, as once, few or many counts, or as a class when the clone is expanded.

.,.,TRBV12-3/TRBV12-4,12,TRBJ2-5,CASSSPLGAQYF,TGTGCCAGCAGTTCCCCGCTAGGGGCCCAGTACTTC
.,.,TRBV5-1,14,TRBJ1-4,CASSLSPGVEKLFF,TGCGCCAGCAGCCTATCACCAGGGGTTGAAAAACTGTTTTTT
TRBD1,.,TRBV4-3,16,TRBJ1-5,CASSQAYTGVDQPQHF,TGCGCCAGCAGCCAAGCTTACACAGGGGTGGATCAGCCCCAGCATTTT
TRBD1,.,TRBV11-3,14,TRBJ2-2,CASSIYRGIGELFF,TGTGCCAGCAGCATCTACAGGGGGATCGGGGAGCTGTTTTTT
TRBD2,.,TRBV11-2,19,TRBJ2-1,CASSLDASGGRSSYNEQFF,TGTGCCAGCAGCTTAGATGCTAGCGGGGGCCGCAGCTCCTACAATGAGCAGTTCTTC
.,once,TRBV5-1,14,TRBJ1-4,CASSLATTNEKLFF,TGCGCCAGCAGCTTAGCAACAACTAATGAAAAACTGTTTTTT
.,few,TRBV14,18,TRBJ1-2,CASSQRGGAGSLNYGYTF,TGTGCCAGCAGCCAGAGAGGTGGGGCAGGGAGTCTTAATTATGGCTACACCTTC
.,once,TRBV14,15,TRBJ1-3,CASSLRGGSGNTIYF,TGTGCCAGCAGCCTAAGGGGGGGAAGTGGAAACACCATATATTTT
.,.,TRBV20-1,11,TRBJ1-4,CSARVGEKLFF,TGCAGTGCACGGGTTGGGGAAAAACTGTTTTTT
.,.,TRBV7-9,13,TRBJ2-1,CASSLTHGDEQFF,TGTGCCAGCAGCTTGACGCACGGGGATGAGCAGTTCTTC
TRBD2,.,TRBV6-5,14,TRBJ2-7,CASSRLAGGREQYF,TGTGCCAGCAGTCGACTAGCGGGGGGAAGGGAGCAGTACTTC